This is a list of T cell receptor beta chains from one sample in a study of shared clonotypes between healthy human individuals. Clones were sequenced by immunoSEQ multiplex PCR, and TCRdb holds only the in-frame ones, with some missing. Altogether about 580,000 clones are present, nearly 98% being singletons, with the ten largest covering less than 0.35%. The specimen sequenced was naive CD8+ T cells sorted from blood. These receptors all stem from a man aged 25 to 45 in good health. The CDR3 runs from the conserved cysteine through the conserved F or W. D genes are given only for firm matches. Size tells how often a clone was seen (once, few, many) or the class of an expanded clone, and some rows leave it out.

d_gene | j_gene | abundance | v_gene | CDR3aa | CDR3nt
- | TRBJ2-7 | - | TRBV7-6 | CASSLGGDYEQYF | TGTGCCAGCAGCTTAGGGGGAGACTACGAGCAGTACTTC
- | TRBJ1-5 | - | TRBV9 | CASSSGDWGQPQHF | TGTGCCAGCAGCTCCGGGGATTGGGGTCAGCCCCAGCATTTT
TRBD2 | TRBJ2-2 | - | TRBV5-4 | CASSYDYGTTTGELFF | TGTGCCAGCAGCTATGACTACGGGACTACCACCGGGGAGCTGTTTTTT
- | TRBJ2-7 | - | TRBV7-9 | CASSPSNTGLYEQYF | TGTGCCAGCAGCCCTAGCAATACAGGCTTGTACGAGCAGTACTTC
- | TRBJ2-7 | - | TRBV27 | CASRPNTAGGPYEQYF | TGTGCCAGCAGACCCAATACGGCAGGGGGGCCCTACGAGCAGTACTTC
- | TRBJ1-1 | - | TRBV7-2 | CASSLDLGRGNTEAFF | TGTGCCAGCAGCTTAGACCTTGGAAGGGGTAACACTGAAGCTTTCTTT
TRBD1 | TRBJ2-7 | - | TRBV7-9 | CASSPGTAAYEQYF | TGTGCCAGCAGCCCCGGGACAGCCGCCTACGAGCAGTACTTC
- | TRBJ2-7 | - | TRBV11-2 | CASSLSNEQYF | TGTGCCAGCAGCTTAAGTAACGAGCAGTACTTC
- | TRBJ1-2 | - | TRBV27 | CASSGGRAGGYTF | TGTGCCAGCAGTGGGGGCAGGGCAGGTGGCTACACCTTC
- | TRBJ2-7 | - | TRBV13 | CASSLSIRGSYEQYF | TGTGCCAGCAGCTTATCCATTAGAGGTTCTTACGAGCAGTACTTC
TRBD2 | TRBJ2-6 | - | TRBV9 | CASSVRSGTSASGANVLTF | TGTGCCAGCAGCGTAAGATCCGGGACTAGCGCTTCTGGGGCCAACGTCCTGACTTTC
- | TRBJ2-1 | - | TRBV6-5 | CASSYPGGGPRFF | TGTGCCAGCAGTTACCCCGGTGGGGGGCCAAGGTTCTTC
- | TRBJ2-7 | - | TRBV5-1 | CASTKVGSSYEQYF | TGCGCCAGCACTAAGGTGGGAAGCTCCTACGAGCAGTACTTC
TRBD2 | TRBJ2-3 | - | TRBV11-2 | CASSLGPAGAQYF | TGTGCCAGCAGCTTAGGGCCGGCGGGGGCGCAGTATTTT
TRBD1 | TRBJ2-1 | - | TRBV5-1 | CASSLGQGIRVDEQFF | TGCGCCAGCAGCTTAGGACAGGGTATTCGTGTGGATGAGCAGTTCTTC
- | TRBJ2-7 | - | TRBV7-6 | CASSSSEGSSEQYF | TGTGCCAGCAGCTCCTCCGAGGGTTCCAGCGAGCAGTACTTC
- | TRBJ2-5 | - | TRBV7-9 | CASSFSLRTNF | TGTGCCAGCAGCTTCTCTCTAAGGACGAACTTC
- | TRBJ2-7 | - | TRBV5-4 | CASSLIAPDDAYEQYF | TGTGCCAGCAGCTTGATAGCACCCGACGACGCCTACGAGCAGTACTTC
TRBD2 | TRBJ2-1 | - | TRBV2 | CASSDGTSDYNEQFF | TGTGCCAGCAGTGACGGGACTAGCGACTACAATGAGCAGTTCTTC
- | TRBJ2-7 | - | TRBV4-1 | CASSQASNSYEQYF | TGCGCCAGCAGCCAAGCCAGTAATTCCTACGAGCAGTACTTC
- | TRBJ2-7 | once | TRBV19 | CASSTRAVSSYEQYF | TGTGCCAGTAGCACCCGGGCGGTTAGCTCCTACGAGCAGTACTTC
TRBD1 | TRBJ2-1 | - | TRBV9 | CASSPTGTAYNEQFF | TGTGCCAGCAGCCCTACCGGGACAGCGTACAATGAGCAGTTCTTC
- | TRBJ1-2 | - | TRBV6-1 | CASSEAASTFENYGYTF | TGTGCCAGCAGTGAAGCGGCCAGCACTTTTGAAAACTATGGCTACACCTTC
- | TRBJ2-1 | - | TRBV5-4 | CASSLGSSGEQFF | TGTGCCAGCAGCTTGGGGTCCTCAGGTGAGCAGTTCTTC
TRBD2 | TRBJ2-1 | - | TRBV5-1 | CASSPGLAGDEQFF | TGCGCCAGCAGCCCGGGACTAGCAGGGGATGAGCAGTTCTTC
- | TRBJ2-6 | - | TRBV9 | CASSVRGASGANVLTF | TGTGCCAGCAGCGTCCGGGGGGCCTCTGGGGCCAACGTCCTGACTTTC
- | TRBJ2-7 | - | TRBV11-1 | CASSVDGEEQYF | TGTGCCAGCAGCGTCGACGGAGAGGAGCAGTACTTC
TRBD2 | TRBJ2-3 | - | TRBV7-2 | CASSSGSRADTQYF | TGTGCCAGCAGTAGCGGGAGTCGCGCAGATACGCAGTATTTT
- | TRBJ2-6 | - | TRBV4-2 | CASSRGQSGANVLTF | TGTGCCAGCAGCCGCGGCCAGTCTGGGGCCAACGTCCTGACTTTC
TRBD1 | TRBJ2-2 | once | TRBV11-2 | CASSRPGTGGIGELFF | TGTGCCAGCAGTCGTCCGGGGACAGGGGGCATCGGGGAGCTGTTTTTT
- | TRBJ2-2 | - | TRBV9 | CASSVESSYRVDTGELFF | TGTGCCAGCAGCGTAGAATCTTCCTACAGGGTGGACACCGGGGAGCTGTTTTTT
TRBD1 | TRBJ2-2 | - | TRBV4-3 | CASSQERGLAGELFF | TGCGCCAGCAGCCAAGAAAGGGGGCTGGCCGGGGAGCTGTTTTTT
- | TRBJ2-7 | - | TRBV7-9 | CASSSRGASYEQYF | TGTGCCAGCAGCTCTCGGGGGGCCTCCTACGAGCAGTACTTC
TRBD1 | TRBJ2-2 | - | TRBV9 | CASSGQGAGHTGELFF | TGTGCCAGCAGCGGACAGGGGGCTGGTCACACCGGGGAGCTGTTTTTT
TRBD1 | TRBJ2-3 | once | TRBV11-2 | CASSSRRDRGPHTDTQYF | TGTGCCAGCAGCTCCCGCCGGGACAGGGGACCCCACACAGATACGCAGTATTTT
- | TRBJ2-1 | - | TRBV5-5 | CASSLEGQHNEQFF | TGTGCCAGCAGCTTGGAGGGGCAGCACAATGAGCAGTTCTTC
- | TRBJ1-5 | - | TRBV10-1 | CASSGGPGMPQHF | TGCGCCAGCAGTGGGGGACCAGGCATGCCCCAGCATTTT
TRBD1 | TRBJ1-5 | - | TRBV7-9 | CASSPGTDGAYSNQPQHF | TGTGCCAGCAGCCCCGGGACAGACGGTGCGTATAGCAATCAGCCCCAGCATTTT
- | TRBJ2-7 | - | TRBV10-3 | CAISEAAEQYF | TGTGCCATCAGTGAGGCCGCCGAGCAGTACTTC
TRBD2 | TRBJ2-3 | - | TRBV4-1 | CASSHLAGVQYF | TGCGCCAGCAGCCATCTAGCGGGAGTGCAGTATTTT
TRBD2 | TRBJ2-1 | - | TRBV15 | CATSTGLATLNEQFF | TGTGCCACCAGCACAGGACTAGCGACTTTAAATGAGCAGTTCTTC